This T cell receptor beta chain is drawn from a study of regulatory T cells in long-lasting Graves disease. Study details: The study enrolled newly diagnosed Graves' patients on antithyroid drugs under 3 months.

Many counts were recorded for this clonotype. Antigen specificity is unknown. Construction of the TCR beta libraries employed iRepertoire HTBI primers in conjunction with Arm-PCR of CDR3 regions. Authors' data handling: Identified segments across samples numbered 60 or so TRBV and over 13 TRBJ. One entry per CDR3 protein results from TCRdb running MiXCR on the multiplex PCR reads. For this entry, the V and J calls and clone size follow TCRdb and not the study's own pipeline. The sample holds 500,000 or so distinct CDR3 sequences, under 20% seen once. Trimming cost V 2 bases and J 6 bases, with 12 bases left between them. Germline CDR1 MDHEN, CDR2 SYDVKM. This CDR3 is 14 amino acids long. Time point specified: newly diagnosed GD, antithyroid drugs for less than 3 months. RNA from PBMCs was the source of the TCR library. Whole-study results and caveats: Persistent disease was associated with favored TRBV28 usage and with favored use of TRBJ1-2 and TRBJ2-5.

The same sample was also used in a study of T cells in Graves' hyperthyroidism and ophthalmopathy. That source notes: HTBI primers were the set used in a first-round RT-PCR of the TCR CDR3.

The chain has TRBV28 and TRBJ2-3; D remains unclear. This material consisted of peripheral blood mononuclear cells (PBMCs), taken at new diagnosis, from a patient treated with antithyroid drugs. The source of this sequence is a man aged 40-49 years with Graves disease. CDR3 sequence (DNA): TGTGCCAGCAGTTTAACCCTTTCCACGGATACGCAGTATTTT. Protein: CASSLTLSTDTQYF.